The 13 T cell receptor beta chains given below trace back to one sample, sequenced in a study of beta chain features in type 1 diabetes (dated by TCRdb to 2017 to 2018). General study outcomes and caveats: In all four CD4+ subsets, TCRB CDR3 length was moderately but significantly shorter in type 1 diabetes patients.

Libraries were made using the immunoSEQ multiplex PCR assay. The entire isolated RNA was reverse transcribed using the High Capacity cDNA Reverse Transcription Kit, and thus expressed TCRB transcripts were sequenced. The table was pulled from immuneACCESS by TCRdb, which kept in-frame rearrangements only. Such tables lose some clones; where checked, under half of the loss comes from unresolved V genes, and the rest has no known cause. The sample table shows around 140,000 clones, and 9% are seen once. The top ten constitute 0.75% of the sample. Their cognate antigens are unknown. Sequenced input: central memory CD4+ T cells from blood. These receptors were collected from a man aged 25 to 45 with type 1 diabetes.

The rearrangement links TRBV15 to TRBJ1-4; possible D gene TRBD1, 6 bases. This CDR3 comprises 18 residues. V shed 0 bases and J shed 4 bases, with 18 bases lying between them. Germline CDR1 reads LNHNV; CDR2 reads YYDKDF (reference sequence). CDR3 sequence: CATSRDVGAGANNEKLFF. CDR3 bases: TGTGCCACCAGCAGAGATGTGGGGGCTGGGGCGAATAATGAAAAACTGTTTTTT. Full variable domain (outside the CDR3, taken from reference TRBV15 and TRBJ1-4): DAMVIQNPRYQVTQFGKPVTLSCSQTLNHNVMYWYQQKSSQAPKLLFHYYDKDFNNEADTPDNFQSRRPNTSFCFLDIRSPGLGDTAMYLCATSRDVGAGANNEKLFFGSGTQLSVL.

This clone was found a few times. The chain uses TRBV28 and TRBJ2-2, with D tentatively TRBD1 (5 bases). CDR1 MDHEN and CDR2 SYDVKM come from the germline V gene. The CDR3 has 15 amino acids. V shed 2 bases and J shed 4 bases, with 11 bases lying between them. CDR3 sequence: CASSLVGVGTGELFF. The CDR3 DNA follows: TGTGCCAGCAGTTTAGTAGGGGTCGGCACCGGGGAGCTGTTTTTT.

A few counts support this clone. The J gene is TRBJ2-1, the V gene TRBV6-5; 9 bases line up with TRBD1. The CDR3 is 15 amino acids. Germline CDR1 MNHEY, CDR2 SVGAGI. The trim removed 6 bases at V and 9 bases at J, leaving 12 bases unmatched. The CDR3 protein is CASRSPTRTGAEQFF. DNA for the CDR3: TGTGCCAGCAGGAGCCCGACCCGGACAGGGGCTGAGCAGTTCTTC.

This clone was seen more than once but under ten times. The genes are TRBV4-2 and TRBJ2-5; 14 nucleotides match TRBD2. Looked up from germline, CDR1 is LGHNA and CDR2 is YNFKEQ. This CDR3 is 17 amino acids long. J lost 4 bases, V lost 1 base, and 5 bases had no gene match. The CDR3 DNA is TGTGCCAGCAGCCAAGCAACGGGGACTAGCGGGGGAGAGACCCAGTACTTC. Encoded protein: CASSQATGTSGGETQYF.

This clone was detected a few times. The chain couples TRBV5-8 to TRBJ1-2; 7 nucleotides agree with TRBD1. The CDR3 totals 14 residues. The V gene's germline CDR1 is SGHTS and CDR2 YDEGEE. Trimming at V came to 4 bases and at J to 6 bases, leaving 9 bases not matched to a gene. CDR3 protein: CASSLWAGGNGYTF. DNA for the CDR3: TGTGCCAGCAGCCTTTGGGCAGGGGGGAATGGCTACACCTTC.

This chain connects TRBV2 to TRBJ2-6; TRBD1 is a possible D gene (6 bases). In germline, CDR1 is SNHLY, CDR2 FYNNEI. The CDR3 has 14 amino acids. The V and J ends lost 9 bases and 3 bases respectively, with 12 bases between them. The CDR3 is CASYRASGANVLTF. DNA of the CDR3: TGTGCCAGTTACAGGGCTAGTGGGGCCAACGTCCTGACTTTC.

This clone was found a few times. This sequence joins TRBV11-2 and TRBJ1-2; the match to TRBD1 covers 9 bases. From germline, CDR1 is SGHAT and CDR2 FQNNGV. Trimming cost V 6 bases and J 3 bases; bases outside gene matches: 11. The CDR3 contains 16 residues. CDR3 DNA sequence: TGTGCCAGCAGAGGACAGGGGAGGAGGGGAGACTATGGCTACACCTTC. Amino acid sequence: CASRGQGRRGDYGYTF.

This clone showed up just a few times. The chain carries TRBV9 and TRBJ2-1; TRBD1 agrees at 7 bases. The J segment lost 3 bases and the V segment lost 4 bases, leaving 10 bases of the junction unmatched. The germline V gene has CDR1 SGDLS and CDR2 YYNGEE. CDR3 length: 16 residues. The CDR3 loop is CASSPDPGQYYNEQFF. For the CDR3, the DNA is TGTGCCAGCAGCCCCGATCCGGGACAGTACTACAATGAGCAGTTCTTC.

The V call is TRBV29-1, the J call TRBJ2-3, with D hard to call. The CDR3 spans 11 residues. V lost 4 bases to trimming and J lost 3 bases, with 5 bases between them. Germline CDR1 reads SQVTM; CDR2 reads ANQGSEA. The CDR3 loop is CSVARTDTQYF. CDR3 coding DNA: TGCAGCGTTGCTAGGACAGATACGCAGTATTTT.

In this sample, this clone turned up a few times. The chain combines TRBV30 with TRBJ2-1; 14 bases agree with TRBD2. Germline assignment: CDR1 GTSNPN and CDR2 SVGIG (reference sequence). This CDR3 contains 13 residues. Germline trimming cut 3 bases from V and 16 bases from J; bases unmatched to any gene: 8. CDR3 sequence reads: CAWSYGTSGGRFF. DNA for the CDR3: TGTGCCTGGAGCTACGGGACTAGCGGGGGACGTTTCTTC.

The chain employs TRBV5-1 and TRBJ2-2; D gene ambiguous. The CDR3 covers 14 residues. V was cut by 3 bases and J by 9 bases, with 15 bases left in between. The V gene's germline CDR1 is SGHRS and CDR2 YFSETQ. DNA for the CDR3: TGCGCCAGCAGCTCCGAGGTTACCTCCAGGGAGCTGTTTTTT. It specifies CASSSEVTSRELFF. Full variable domain (rest looked up from reference TRBV5-1 and TRBJ2-2): KAGVTQTPRYLIKTRGQQVTLSCSPISGHRSVSWYQQTPGQGLQFLFEYFSETQRNKGNFPGRFSGRQFSNSRSEMNVSTLELGDSALYLCASSSEVTSRELFFGEGSRLTVL.

V gene TRBV14 combines with J gene TRBJ1-6; no definite D call. The V and J ends lost 1 base and 0 bases respectively, with 10 bases between them. The CDR3 has 17 residues. From germline, CDR1 is SGHDN and CDR2 FVKESK. The CDR3 DNA follows: TGTGCCAGCAGCCAAGTTCGGGATACCTCCTATAATTCACCCCTCCACTTT. Translated, it gives CASSQVRDTSYNSPLHF.

The V gene is TRBV29-1, the J gene TRBJ2-1; D possibly corresponds to TRBD1 (6 bases). The CDR3 covers 13 residues. Germline loops: CDR1 SQVTM, CDR2 ANQGSEA. V shed 7 bases and J shed 4 bases, with 14 bases lying between them. CDR3 DNA: TGCAGCGCCGGAAGGACAGAGTACAATGAGCAGTTCTTC. Translating it yields CSAGRTEYNEQFF.